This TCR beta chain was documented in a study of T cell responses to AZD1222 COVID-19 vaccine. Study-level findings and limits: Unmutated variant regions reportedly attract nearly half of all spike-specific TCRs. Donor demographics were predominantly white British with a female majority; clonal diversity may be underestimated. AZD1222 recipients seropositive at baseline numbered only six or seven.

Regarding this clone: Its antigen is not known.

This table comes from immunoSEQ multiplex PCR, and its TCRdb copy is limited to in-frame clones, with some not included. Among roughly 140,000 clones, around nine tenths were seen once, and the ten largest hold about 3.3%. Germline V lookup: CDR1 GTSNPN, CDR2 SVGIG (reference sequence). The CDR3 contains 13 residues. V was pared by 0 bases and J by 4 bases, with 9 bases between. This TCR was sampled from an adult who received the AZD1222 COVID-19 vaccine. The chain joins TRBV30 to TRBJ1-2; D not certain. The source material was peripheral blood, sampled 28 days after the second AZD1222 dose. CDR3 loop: CAWSVQIPYGYTF. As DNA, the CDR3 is TGTGCCTGGAGTGTACAGATTCCCTATGGCTACACCTTC.